This T cell receptor (beta chain) was captured by sequencing in a study of blood T cell repertoires in COVID-19. For the study at large: COVID-19 samples, acute and convalescent, were from the United States, Italy and Spain. The analysed material was cDNA or gDNA that came from T cells, B-cell-depleted T cells, or PBMCs.

J was trimmed by 5 bases and V by 3 bases; bases with no gene match: 7. This CDR3 contains 15 residues. Per germline, CDR1 MNHEY and CDR2 SMNVEV (reference sequence). Study processing details: Reference gene primer amplification gave estimated nucleated cell counts. TCRdb's copy holds only in-frame clones and misses some; the assay was immunoSEQ multiplex PCR. That table supplies the V and J calls and clone size; D and trimming were determined from the DNA. The table records about 250,000 clones, around nine tenths of them present only once. The TCR comes from a woman aged 40 to 50 who had recovered from COVID-19. The chain combines TRBV27 with TRBJ2-1; TRBD1 aligns across 7 bases. Sequencing was performed on peripheral blood. The DNA of the CDR3 is TGTGCCAGCAGTTTTGAGTTAAGGGGGCACAATGAGCAGTTCTTC. This codes for CASSFELRGHNEQFF.